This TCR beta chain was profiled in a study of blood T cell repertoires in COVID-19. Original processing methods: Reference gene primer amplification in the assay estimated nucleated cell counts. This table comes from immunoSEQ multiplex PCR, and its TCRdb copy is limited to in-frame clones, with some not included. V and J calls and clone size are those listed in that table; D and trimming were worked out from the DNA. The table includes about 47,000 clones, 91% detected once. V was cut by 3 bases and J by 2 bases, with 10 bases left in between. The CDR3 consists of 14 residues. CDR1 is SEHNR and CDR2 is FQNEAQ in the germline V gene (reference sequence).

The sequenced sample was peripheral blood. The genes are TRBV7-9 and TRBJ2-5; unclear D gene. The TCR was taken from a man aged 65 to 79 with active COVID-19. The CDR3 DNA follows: TGTGCCAGCAGCTTCACAGCTACTCAAGAGACCCAGTACTTC. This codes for CASSFTATQETQYF. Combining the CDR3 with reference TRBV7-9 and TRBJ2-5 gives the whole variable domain DTGVSQNPRHKITKRGQNVTFRCDPISEHNRLYWYRQTLGQGPEFLTYFQNEAQLEKSRLLSDRFSAERPKGSFSTLEIQRTEQGDSAMYLCASSFTATQETQYFGPGTRLLVL.